This entry is about one T cell receptor beta chain. Living in about two dozen US areas, the participants were between roughly 18 and 89 years of age. Clinical histories supplied by participants themselves formed the basis of cohort assignment. V was clipped by 3 bases and J by 0 bases, with 8 bases between them. The CDR3 has 14 amino acids. The data belong to a study of blood T cell repertoires in COVID-19. Study-level information: The analysed material was cDNA or gDNA that came from T cells, B-cell-depleted T cells, or PBMCs.

Generated by immunoSEQ multiplex PCR, the TCRdb table keeps only in-frame clones and is missing some. Among a few hundred thousand clones listed, about nine tenths were seen once. The chain is built from TRBV23-1 and TRBJ1-1, with no clear D. TRBV23-1 is given ORF status, its function remaining uncertain. This clonotype was sampled from a human donor in a cohort exposed to, infected with or recovered from COVID-19 (not recorded which). The donor label of this sample is uncertain. The sample consisted of PBMCs or T cells enriched from blood (not recorded which). CDR3 in DNA: TGCGCCAGCAGTCAGAGTCTCATGAACACTGAAGCTTTCTTT. Translated: CASSQSLMNTEAFF.